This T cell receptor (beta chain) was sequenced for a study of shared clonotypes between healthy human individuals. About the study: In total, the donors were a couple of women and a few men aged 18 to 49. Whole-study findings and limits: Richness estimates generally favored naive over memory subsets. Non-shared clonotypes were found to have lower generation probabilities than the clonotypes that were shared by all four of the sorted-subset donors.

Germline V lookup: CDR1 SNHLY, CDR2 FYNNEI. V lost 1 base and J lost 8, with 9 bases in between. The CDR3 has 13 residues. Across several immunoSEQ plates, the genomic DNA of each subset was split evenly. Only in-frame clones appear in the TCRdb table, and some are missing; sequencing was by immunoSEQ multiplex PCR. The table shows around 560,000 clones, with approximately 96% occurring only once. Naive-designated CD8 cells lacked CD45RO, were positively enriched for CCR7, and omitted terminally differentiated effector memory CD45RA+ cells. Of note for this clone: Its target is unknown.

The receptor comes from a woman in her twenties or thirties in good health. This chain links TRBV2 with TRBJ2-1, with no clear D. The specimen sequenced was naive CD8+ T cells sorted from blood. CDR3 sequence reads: CASSEVRAHEQFF. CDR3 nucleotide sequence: TGTGCCAGCAGTGAAGTTCGGGCACATGAGCAGTTCTTC.